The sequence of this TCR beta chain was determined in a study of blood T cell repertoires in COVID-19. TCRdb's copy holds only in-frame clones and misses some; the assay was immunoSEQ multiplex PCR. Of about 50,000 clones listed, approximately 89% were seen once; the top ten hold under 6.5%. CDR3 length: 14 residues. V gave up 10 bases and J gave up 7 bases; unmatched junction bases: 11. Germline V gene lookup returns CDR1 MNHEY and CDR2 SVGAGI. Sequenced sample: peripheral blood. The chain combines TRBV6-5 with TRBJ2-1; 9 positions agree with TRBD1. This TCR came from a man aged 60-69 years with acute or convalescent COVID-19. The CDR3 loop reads CATQTRDRANEQFF. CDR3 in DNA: TGTGCCACCCAAACCAGGGACAGGGCGAATGAGCAGTTCTTC.